The 15 T cell receptor beta chains listed next were all sequenced from one sample in a study of CXCR3-negative and CXCR3-positive naive CD8 T cells. The libraries of TRB cDNA were constructed through 5' RACE using UMI labels. TCRdb processed the 5' RACE reads again and assigns one entry to each CDR3 protein, with no DNA. This sample carries about 62,000 distinct CDR3 sequences, with about 4.6% going to the ten biggest clones. Sequencing was carried out using naive CXCR3- CD8+ T cells from blood. Subset given: CD45RO-CCR7+CD27+CD95- naive CD8+ T cells lacking CXCR3 (TNR3-). These receptors were collected from a human donor in good health. Some clones in this sample may be carry-over from other donors' samples.

The V call is TRBV29-1, the J call TRBJ1-1; the D call from TCRdb, TRBD1, cannot be confirmed without DNA. CDR1 and CDR2 from the germline V gene are SQVTM and ANQGSEA. The CDR3 has 16 amino acids. This CDR3 reads CSASPKGARLNTEAFF.

The V and J genes are TRBV6-2 or TRBV6-3 and TRBJ2-1; the TRBD2 assignment by TCRdb is unverifiable without DNA. Germline-derived CDR1 and CDR2 are MNHEY and SVGEGT. The CDR3 spans 18 residues. CDR3: CASSYLSGLAGTYNEQFF.

J is TRBJ2-1 and V is TRBV3-1; TCRdb's D call, TRBD2, is unchecked because there is no DNA. The germline V gene has CDR1 LGHDT and CDR2 YNNKEL (reference sequence). The CDR3 loop spans 14 amino acids. The CDR3 loop is CASSLGTTLNEQFF.

The chain links TRBV3-1 to TRBJ2-7; TCRdb lists TRBD1, though no DNA is available to test this call. This CDR3 spans 16 amino acids. Looked up from germline, CDR1 is LGHDT and CDR2 is YNNKEL (reference sequence). CDR3 amino acids: CASSQVAGVLETEQYF.

This CDR3 reads CASSYSRYEQFF. The chain recombines TRBV6-2 or TRBV6-3 with TRBJ2-1. Germline V gene sequence: CDR1 MNHEY, CDR2 SVGEGT. CDR3 length: 12 amino acids.

The V and J genes are TRBV9 and TRBJ2-2; no DNA is available, so the TRBD1 call from TCRdb remains unchecked. From germline, CDR1 is SGDLS and CDR2 YYNGEE. This CDR3 contains 16 residues. The CDR3: CASSGTRGANTGELFF.

The gene calls are TRBV7-9 and TRBJ2-7; TCRdb calls TRBD1, which cannot be checked without DNA. There are 14 residues in the CDR3. Germline CDR1 reads SEHNR; CDR2 reads FQNEAQ (reference sequence). The CDR3 is CASTPSGRGGEQYF.

The V gene is TRBV28, the J gene TRBJ2-2; TCRdb's D call, TRBD1, is unchecked because there is no DNA. The CDR3 runs 14 residues. The germline V gene has CDR1 MDHEN and CDR2 SYDVKM. The CDR3 region is CASSSGTGAGELFF.

The chain joins TRBV7-2 to TRBJ2-1; the D call of TRBD2 rests on TCRdb alone, since no DNA is present to check it. In germline, CDR1 is SGHTA, CDR2 FQGNSA. This CDR3 region has 18 residues. CDR3 residues: CASSLVTTSGGAGNEQFF.

This chain uses TRBV27 with TRBJ2-2. CDR1 MNHEY and CDR2 SMNVEV come from the germline V gene (reference sequence). The CDR3 is 13 residues long. The CDR3: CASSPTHTGELFF.

This CDR3 is CASSLIAGESYNEQFF. The V gene is TRBV5-1, the J gene TRBJ2-1; there is no DNA to check the TCRdb D call of TRBD2. The CDR3 is 16 amino acids. CDR1 is SGHRS, CDR2 YFSETQ, per germline.

V and J are TRBV11-2 and TRBJ2-1; TCRdb's assignment of TRBD1 cannot be checked, as there is no DNA. The germline V gene has CDR1 SGHAT and CDR2 FQNNGV. The CDR3 contains 12 residues. CDR3 residues: CASSSGLYEQFF.

V and J are TRBV29-1 and TRBJ2-7. CDR1 is SQVTM, CDR2 ANQGSEA, per germline. The CDR3 contains 12 residues. CDR3 sequence reads: CSVEADGQEQYF.

The chain uses TRBV7-6 and TRBJ2-7; the D call of TRBD1 rests on TCRdb alone, since no DNA is present to check it. Germline V lookup: CDR1 SGHVS, CDR2 FNYEAQ. The CDR3 covers 13 residues. CDR3 in amino acids: CASSIGTDYEQYF.

This chain connects TRBV28 to TRBJ2-2. Germline CDR1 reads MDHEN; CDR2 reads SYDVKM. This CDR3 spans 14 amino acids. CDR3 amino acids: CASSLYTTTGELFF.